This T cell receptor beta chain was obtained from a study of cytomegalovirus exposure and HLA in healthy donors. The study, taken as a whole, reports: It was reportedly the case that the classifier diagnosed cytomegalovirus status with high specificity and sensitivity. Specificity for CMV antigens was confirmed in vitro for a few of the CMV-associated chains. In a later analysis, most CMV-associated TCR beta chains appeared HLA-restricted.

Amplification used 60 Vbeta primers and 13 Jbeta primers. TCRdb's table, derived via immunoSEQ multiplex PCR, lists solely in-frame clones and lacks some. This sample has over 150,000 clones, with 60% to 80% found just once. The germline CDR1 and CDR2 sequences are GTSNPN and SVGIG (reference sequence). The CDR3 is 13 amino acids. V lost 2 bases, J lost 3 bases, and 8 bases lay in between. Details on this clone: What it recognizes is unknown.

The chain employs TRBV30 and TRBJ1-5; D gene ambiguous. The sequencing sample was made of PBMCs. The receptor was isolated from a woman aged 45-59 years in good health and CMV-seropositive. CDR3 amino acids: CAWSNRNNQPQHF. CDR3 DNA: TGTGCCTGGAGTAACAGAAACAATCAGCCCCAGCATTTT.